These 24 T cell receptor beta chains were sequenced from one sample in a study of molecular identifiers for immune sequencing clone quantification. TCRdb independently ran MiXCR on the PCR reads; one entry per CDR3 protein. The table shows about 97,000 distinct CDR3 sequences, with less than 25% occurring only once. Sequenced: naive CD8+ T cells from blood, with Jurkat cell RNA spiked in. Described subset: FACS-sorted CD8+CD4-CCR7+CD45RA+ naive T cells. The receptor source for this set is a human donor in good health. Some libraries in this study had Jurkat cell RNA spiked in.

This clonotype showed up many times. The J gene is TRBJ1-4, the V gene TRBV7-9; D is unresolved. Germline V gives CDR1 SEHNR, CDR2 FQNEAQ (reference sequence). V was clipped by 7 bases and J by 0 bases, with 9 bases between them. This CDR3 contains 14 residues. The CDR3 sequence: CASTPVATNEKLFF. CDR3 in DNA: TGTGCCAGCACCCCAGTTGCAACTAATGAAAAACTGTTTTTT.

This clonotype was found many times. DNA of the CDR3: TGCGCCAGCAGCTTGGGGGGACAGGGCTATACCCGCACTGAAGCTTTCTTT. Translation gives CASSLGGQGYTRTEAFF. The genes are TRBV5-1 and TRBJ1-1; 9 positions agree with TRBD1. This CDR3 contains 17 residues. V lost 0 bases to trimming and J lost 4 bases; unmatched junction nucleotides: 10. In germline, CDR1 is SGHRS, CDR2 YFSETQ.

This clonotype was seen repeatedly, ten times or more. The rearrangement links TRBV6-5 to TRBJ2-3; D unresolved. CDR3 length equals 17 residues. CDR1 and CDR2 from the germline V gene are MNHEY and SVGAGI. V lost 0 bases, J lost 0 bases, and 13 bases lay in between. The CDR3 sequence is CASSYSRWYSSTDTQYF. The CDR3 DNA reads TGTGCCAGCAGTTACTCACGCTGGTACTCTAGCACAGATACGCAGTATTTT.

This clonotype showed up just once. Written as DNA, the CDR3 is TGTGCCAGCAGCCCACGGACTAGCGGGATTTACAATGAGCAGTTCTTC. This gives the protein CASSPRTSGIYNEQFF. This chain joins TRBV5-6 and TRBJ2-1; 12 nucleotides agree with TRBD2. V trimming: 4 bases; J trimming: 4 bases; junction bases outside the gene matches: 6. CDR1 is SGHDT and CDR2 is YYEEEE in the germline V gene. There are 16 residues in the CDR3.

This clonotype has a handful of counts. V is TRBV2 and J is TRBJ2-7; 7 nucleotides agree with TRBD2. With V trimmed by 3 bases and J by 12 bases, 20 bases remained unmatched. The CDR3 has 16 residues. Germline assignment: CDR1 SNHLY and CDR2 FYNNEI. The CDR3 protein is CASSDRAGVGGASPYF. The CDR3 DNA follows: TGTGCCAGCAGTGATCGGGCGGGGGTTGGGGGAGCTTCGCCGTACTTC.

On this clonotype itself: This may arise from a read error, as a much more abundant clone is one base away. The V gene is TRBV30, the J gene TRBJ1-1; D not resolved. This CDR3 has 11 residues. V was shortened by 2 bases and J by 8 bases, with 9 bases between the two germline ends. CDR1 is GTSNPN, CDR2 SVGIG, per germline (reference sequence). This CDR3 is CAWSSAEEAFF. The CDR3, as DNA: TGTGCCTGGAGTTCGGCTGAAGAAGCTTTCTTT.

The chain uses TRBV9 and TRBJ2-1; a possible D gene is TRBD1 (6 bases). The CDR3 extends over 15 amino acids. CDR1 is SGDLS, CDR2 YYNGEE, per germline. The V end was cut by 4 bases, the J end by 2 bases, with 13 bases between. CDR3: CASSLRGQTYNEQFF. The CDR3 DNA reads TGTGCCAGCAGCCTCAGAGGACAGACCTACAATGAGCAGTTCTTC.

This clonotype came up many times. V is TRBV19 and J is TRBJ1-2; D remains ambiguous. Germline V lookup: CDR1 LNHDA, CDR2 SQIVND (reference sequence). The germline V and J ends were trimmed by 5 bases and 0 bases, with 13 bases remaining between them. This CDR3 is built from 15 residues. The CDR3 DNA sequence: TGTGCCAGTAGTGAAACAGCCACCGCTAACTATGGCTACACCTTC. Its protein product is CASSETATANYGYTF.

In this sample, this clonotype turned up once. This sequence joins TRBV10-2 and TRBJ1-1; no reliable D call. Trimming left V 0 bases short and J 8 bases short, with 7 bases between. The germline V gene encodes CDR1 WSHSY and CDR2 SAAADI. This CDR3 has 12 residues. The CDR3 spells CASSESAHEAFF. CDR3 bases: TGCGCCAGCAGTGAGTCAGCCCACGAAGCTTTCTTT.

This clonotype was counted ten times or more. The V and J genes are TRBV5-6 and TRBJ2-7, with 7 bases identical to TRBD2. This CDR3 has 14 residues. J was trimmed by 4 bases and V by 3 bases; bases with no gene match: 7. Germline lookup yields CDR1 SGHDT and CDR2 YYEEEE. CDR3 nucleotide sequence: TGTGCCAGCAGCTCGCGGGAGAACCCATACGAGCAGTACTTC. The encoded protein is CASSSRENPYEQYF.

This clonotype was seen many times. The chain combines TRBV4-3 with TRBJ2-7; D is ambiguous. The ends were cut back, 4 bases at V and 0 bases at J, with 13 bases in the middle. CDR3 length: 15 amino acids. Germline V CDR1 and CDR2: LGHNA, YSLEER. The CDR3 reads CASSPSTASSYEQYF. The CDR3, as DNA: TGCGCCAGCAGCCCCAGTACGGCGAGCTCCTACGAGCAGTACTTC.

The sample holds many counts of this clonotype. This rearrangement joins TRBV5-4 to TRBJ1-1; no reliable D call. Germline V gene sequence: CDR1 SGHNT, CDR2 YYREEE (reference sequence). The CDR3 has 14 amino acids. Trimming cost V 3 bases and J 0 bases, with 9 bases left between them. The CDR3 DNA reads TGTGCCAGCAGCTCCCAGACGGTGAACACTGAAGCTTTCTTT. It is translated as CASSSQTVNTEAFF.

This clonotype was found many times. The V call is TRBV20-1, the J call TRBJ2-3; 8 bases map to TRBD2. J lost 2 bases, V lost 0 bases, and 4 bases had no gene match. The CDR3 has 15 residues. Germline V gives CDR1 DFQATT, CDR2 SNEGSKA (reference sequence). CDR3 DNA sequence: TGCAGTGCTAGAGATGATAGCGGGGCCACAGATACGCAGTATTTT. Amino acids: CSARDDSGATDTQYF.

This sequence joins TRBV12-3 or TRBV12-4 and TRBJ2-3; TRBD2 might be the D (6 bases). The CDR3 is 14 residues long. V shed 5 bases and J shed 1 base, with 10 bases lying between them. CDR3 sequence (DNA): TGTGCCAGCAGTCGACTAGATGGCACAGATACGCAGTATTTT. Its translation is CASSRLDGTDTQYF.

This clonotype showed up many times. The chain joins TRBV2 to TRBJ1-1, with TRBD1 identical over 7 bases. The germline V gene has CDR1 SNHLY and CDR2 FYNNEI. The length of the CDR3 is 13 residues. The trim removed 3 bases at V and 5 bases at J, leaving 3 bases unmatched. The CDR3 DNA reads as TGTGCCAGCAGTGAGACAGGGAGAACTGAAGCTTTCTTT. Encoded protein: CASSETGRTEAFF.

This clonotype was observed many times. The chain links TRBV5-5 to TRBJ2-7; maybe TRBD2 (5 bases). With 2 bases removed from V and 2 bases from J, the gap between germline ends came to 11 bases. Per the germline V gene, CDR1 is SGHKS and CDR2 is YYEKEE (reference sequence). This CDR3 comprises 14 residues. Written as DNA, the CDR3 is TGTGCCAGCAGCTTTGCGGACGGGACCTACGAGCAGTACTTC. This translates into CASSFADGTYEQYF.

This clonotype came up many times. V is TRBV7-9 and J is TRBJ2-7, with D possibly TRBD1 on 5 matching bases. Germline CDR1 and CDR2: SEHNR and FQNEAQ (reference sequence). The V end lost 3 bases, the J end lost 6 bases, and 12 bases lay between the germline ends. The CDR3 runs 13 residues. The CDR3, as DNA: TGTGCCAGCAGCTTCCTTGGGGCCCCCGAGCAGTACTTC. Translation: CASSFLGAPEQYF.

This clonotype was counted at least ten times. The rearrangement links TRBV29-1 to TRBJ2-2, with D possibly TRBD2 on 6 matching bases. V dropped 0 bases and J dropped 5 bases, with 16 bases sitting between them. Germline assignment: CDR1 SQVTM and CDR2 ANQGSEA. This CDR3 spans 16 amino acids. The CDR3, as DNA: TGCAGCGTTGAAGATCGCTGGCTGGGGACTACCGGGGAGCTGTTTTTT. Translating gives CSVEDRWLGTTGELFF.

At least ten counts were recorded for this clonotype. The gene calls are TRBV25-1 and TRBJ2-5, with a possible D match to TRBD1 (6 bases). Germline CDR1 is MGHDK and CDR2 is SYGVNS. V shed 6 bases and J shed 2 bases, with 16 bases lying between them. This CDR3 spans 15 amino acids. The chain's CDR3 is CASSAMDSPQETQYF. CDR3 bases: TGTGCCAGCAGCGCTATGGACAGCCCACAAGAGACCCAGTACTTC.

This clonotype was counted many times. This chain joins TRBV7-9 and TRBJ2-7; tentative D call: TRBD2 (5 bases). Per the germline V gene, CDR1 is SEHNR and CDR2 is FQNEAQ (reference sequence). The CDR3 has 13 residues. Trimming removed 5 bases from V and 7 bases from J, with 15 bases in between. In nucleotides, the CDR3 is TGTGCCAGCAGCCATAGCCGGGGTAAGGAGCAGTACTTC. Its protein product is CASSHSRGKEQYF. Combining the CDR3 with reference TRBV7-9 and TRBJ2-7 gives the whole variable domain DTGVSQNPRHKITKRGQNVTFRCDPISEHNRLYWYRQTLGQGPEFLTYFQNEAQLEKSRLLSDRFSAERPKGSFSTLEIQRTEQGDSAMYLCASSHSRGKEQYFGPGTRLTVT.

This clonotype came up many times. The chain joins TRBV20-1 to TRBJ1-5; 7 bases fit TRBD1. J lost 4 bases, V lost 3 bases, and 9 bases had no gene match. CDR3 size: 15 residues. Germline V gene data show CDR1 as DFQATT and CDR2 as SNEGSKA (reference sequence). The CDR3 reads CSARITGTANQPQHF. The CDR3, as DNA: TGCAGTGCTAGGATAACCGGGACAGCAAATCAGCCCCAGCATTTT.

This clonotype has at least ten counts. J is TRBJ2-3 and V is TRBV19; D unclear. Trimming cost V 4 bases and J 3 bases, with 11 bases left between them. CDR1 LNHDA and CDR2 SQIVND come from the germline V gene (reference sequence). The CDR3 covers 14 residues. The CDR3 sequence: CASSTYSPTDTQYF. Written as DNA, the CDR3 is TGTGCCAGTAGTACGTATAGTCCAACAGATACGCAGTATTTT.

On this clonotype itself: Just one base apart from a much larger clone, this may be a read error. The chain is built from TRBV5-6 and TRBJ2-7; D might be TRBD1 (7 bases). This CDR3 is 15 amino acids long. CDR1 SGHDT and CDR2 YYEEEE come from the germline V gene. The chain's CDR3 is CASSLEGASSYEQHF. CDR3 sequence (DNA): TGTGCCAGCAGCCTGGAGGGGGCTAGCTCCTACGAGCAGCACTTC.

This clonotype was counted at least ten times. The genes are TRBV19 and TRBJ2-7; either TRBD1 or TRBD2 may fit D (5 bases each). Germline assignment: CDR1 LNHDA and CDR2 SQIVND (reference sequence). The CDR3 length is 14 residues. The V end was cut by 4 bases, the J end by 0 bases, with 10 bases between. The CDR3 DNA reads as TGTGCCAGTAGTACGGGGCGTAACTCCTACGAGCAGTACTTC. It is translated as CASSTGRNSYEQYF.